The clone carrying this T cell receptor beta chain came up a few times. V was cut by 3 bases and J by 3 bases, with 8 bases left in between. The CDR3 covers 12 residues. Germline CDR1 and CDR2: GTSNPN and SVGIG (reference sequence). The sample belongs to a study of patients and donors after allogeneic stem cell transplantation. TCRdb itself ran the RT-PCR reads through MiXCR, one entry per CDR3 protein. The repertoire includes approximately 220,000 distinct CDR3 sequences, around two fifths of them detected once, and around 10% sits in the top ten. Sequenced material: blood, either unsorted or a sorted T cell fraction (not recorded which). The receptor was derived from a human donor who was either an allogeneic HSCT recipient or a stem cell or donor lymphocyte infusion donor (not recorded which). It is not recorded whose cells these are; they may come from a transplant donor. The J gene is TRBJ1-2, the V gene TRBV30; the D is unclear. The CDR3: CAWRQIYYGYTF. The CDR3 coding sequence is TGTGCCTGGAGACAGATTTACTATGGCTACACCTTC.